The next 14 T cell receptor beta chains were all read from a single sample in a study of cytomegalovirus exposure and HLA in healthy donors. Both 60 Vbeta primers and 13 Jbeta primers went into the PCR. TCRdb's copy holds only in-frame clones and misses some; the assay was immunoSEQ multiplex PCR. This table has more than 85,000 clones, 10% to 15% appearing once. The sequencing input was PBMCs. Every receptor here comes from a man between 35 and 55 years old in good health and CMV-seropositive.

This clone was found a few times. The chain uses TRBV18 and TRBJ2-2, with no clear D. The CDR3 length is 15 residues. Germline V gives CDR1 KGHSH, CDR2 LQKENI. The germline V and J ends were trimmed by 3 bases and 0 bases, with 8 bases remaining between them. The CDR3 region has the DNA TGTGCCAGCTCACCCGTTCGGGCGAACACCGGGGAGCTGTTTTTT. It specifies CASSPVRANTGELFF. Full variable domain (rest looked up from reference TRBV18 and TRBJ2-2): NAGVMQNPRHLVRRRGQEARLRCSPMKGHSHVYWYRQLPEEGLKFMVYLQKENIIDESGMPKERFSAEFPKEGPSILRIQQVVRGDSAAYFCASSPVRANTGELFFGEGSRLTVL.

This clone was seen a handful of times. The chain has TRBV28 and TRBJ1-1; D is possibly TRBD1 (6 bases). This CDR3 has 11 residues. V gave up 8 bases and J gave up 6 bases, with 10 bases separating them. CDR1 is MDHEN, CDR2 SYDVKM, per germline. CDR3 in DNA: TGTGCCAGCGGGCGACAGGCTGAAGCTTTCTTT. It yields the protein CASGRQAEAFF.

The J gene is TRBJ2-1, the V gene TRBV4-2; D is undetermined. Germline CDR1 and CDR2: LGHNA and YNFKEQ. This CDR3 region has 12 residues. With 5 bases removed from V and 8 bases from J, the gap between germline ends came to 10 bases. CDR3 amino acids: CASSRDPDEQFF. As DNA, the CDR3 is TGTGCCAGCAGCAGAGATCCCGATGAGCAGTTCTTC.

This clone occurred a few times. The V call is TRBV9, the J call TRBJ2-7, with a tentative D call TRBD2 (5 bases). V lost 4 bases and J 3 bases, leaving 14 bases between the germline ends. Germline V gives CDR1 SGDLS, CDR2 YYNGEE. The CDR3 covers 14 residues. The CDR3 DNA reads TGTGCCAGCAGCCCAGGACTGGGGAACTACGAGCAGTACTTC. Encoded protein: CASSPGLGNYEQYF.

J is TRBJ2-7 and V is TRBV7-2, with 9 bases matching TRBD2. Germline loops: CDR1 SGHTA, CDR2 FQGNSA. The CDR3 sequence is 15 residues long. Trimming took 1 base from V and 0 from J; bases not matched to a gene: 1. CDR3 loop: CASSLVAGASYEQYF. The CDR3 DNA reads as TGTGCCAGCAGCTTAGTAGCGGGAGCCTCCTACGAGCAGTACTTC.

The rearrangement uses TRBV2 and TRBJ2-7; D is possibly TRBD1 (5 bases). Trimming shortened V by 3 bases and J by 2 bases, and 14 bases separated the two germline ends. Germline CDR1 reads SNHLY; CDR2 reads FYNNEI. The CDR3 consists of 15 residues. DNA of the CDR3: TGTGCCAGCAGTGAGACACGACAGATAGCCTACGAGCAGTACTTC. Encoded protein: CASSETRQIAYEQYF.

The chain is built from TRBV6-6 and TRBJ2-1, with TRBD2 identical over 9 bases. Per the germline V gene, CDR1 is MNHNY and CDR2 is SVGAGI (reference sequence). This CDR3 region has 14 residues. Germline trimming cut 5 bases from V and 8 bases from J; bases unmatched to any gene: 7. Written as DNA, the CDR3 is TGTGCCAGCAGTGTAGCGGGAGTCGCCCATGAGCAGTTCTTC. Amino acids: CASSVAGVAHEQFF.

This clone was observed a few times. The chain links TRBV6-6 to TRBJ1-5; 9 bases agree with TRBD1. This CDR3 has 16 amino acids. The V and J ends lost 10 bases and 3 bases, in that order; junction bases with no gene match: 13. Germline-derived CDR1 and CDR2 are MNHNY and SVGAGI (reference sequence). The CDR3 protein is CAIRSAGTGFNQPQHF. Here the CDR3 DNA reads TGTGCCATCCGCTCTGCCGGGACAGGGTTCAATCAGCCCCAGCATTTT.

The chain couples TRBV7-9 to TRBJ1-4, with D uncertain. Deletions cut 0 bases from V and 8 bases from J, with 10 bases between. The length of the CDR3 is 14 residues. CDR1 is SEHNR and CDR2 is FQNEAQ in the germline V gene (reference sequence). The CDR3 nucleotides read TGTGCCAGCAGCTTAGCTTTAGAACAGGAAAAACTGTTTTTT. Translating gives CASSLALEQEKLFF.

This clone has a handful of counts. J is TRBJ2-2 and V is TRBV2; 12 bases are a match to TRBD2. The V gene's germline CDR1 is SNHLY and CDR2 FYNNEI. The CDR3 is made up of 16 amino acids. V trimming: 4 bases; J trimming: 6 bases; junction bases outside the gene matches: 6. The chain's CDR3 is CASSAGLAGKAGELFF. The CDR3 DNA follows: TGTGCCAGCAGTGCCGGACTAGCGGGAAAGGCCGGGGAGCTGTTTTTT.

There are a few counts of this clone. This chain links TRBV18 with TRBJ2-3; 7 bases are shared with TRBD2. Losses at the gene ends were 3 bases for V and 4 bases for J; bases not matched to a gene: 7. This CDR3 has 15 amino acids. CDR1 and CDR2 (germline): KGHSH, LQKENI. The CDR3 DNA is TGTGCCAGCTCACCGCAGGCGGGAGTGGCAGATACGCAGTATTTT. This sequence encodes CASSPQAGVADTQYF.

This clone was seen more than once but under ten times. The rearrangement joins TRBV10-3 to TRBJ2-7, with D perhaps matching TRBD1 (6 bases). V was shortened by 4 bases and J by 6 bases, with 16 bases between the two germline ends. The CDR3 is 14 residues long. CDR1 and CDR2 (germline): ENHRY, SYGVKD. This CDR3 is CAISGVTTRGEQYF. CDR3 nucleotide sequence: TGTGCCATCAGTGGTGTGACAACCAGGGGCGAGCAGTACTTC.

The CDR3 DNA follows: TGTGCCAGCAGTGAATTGACAGCCCATTATGGCTACACCTTC. Residues: CASSELTAHYGYTF. J is TRBJ1-2 and V is TRBV2; possible D gene TRBD1, 5 bases. Germline CDR1 and CDR2: SNHLY and FYNNEI. V gave up 2 bases and J gave up 5 bases, with 12 bases separating them. This CDR3 has 14 residues.

This chain connects TRBV19 to TRBJ2-7, with 8 bases that match TRBD2. From germline, CDR1 is LNHDA and CDR2 SQIVND (reference sequence). Trimming removed 9 bases from V and 3 bases from J; junction bases left unmatched: 10. The CDR3 runs 14 residues. The CDR3 region has the DNA TGTGCCAGCTCTTCGGGACTAGTATACTACGAGCAGTACTTC. Protein sequence: CASSSGLVYYEQYF.